The TCR beta chain described here comes from a study of cytotoxic CD8 clonotypes in ibrutinib-treated CLL. CDR3 length: 19 residues. The table came from immunoSEQ multiplex PCR; TCRdb's copy has only in-frame clones and leaves some out. Of tens of thousands of clones listed, approximately 60% are singletons. Here the sequenced sample was PBMCs, taken after 24 months of ibrutinib treatment. The chain carries TRBV21-1 and TRBJ2-3; the D call in the table, TRBD2, was not verified against the DNA. TRBV21-1 is designated a pseudogene. This receptor was identified in a human donor with chronic lymphocytic leukemia. The CDR3 spells CASSKASTGTSGSADTQYF. As DNA, the CDR3 is TGTGCCAGCAGCAAGGCTAGCACCGGGACTAGCGGGAGCGCAGATACGCAGTATTTT.